What follows is one TCR beta chain and its context. The antigen remains unidentified. This record belongs to a study of identical twins. cDNA carried unique molecular identifiers, and a universal primer site was added by template switching. TCRdb passed the 5' RACE reads through MiXCR, listing each CDR3 protein once. The table records fewer than 250,000 distinct CDR3 sequences, about 7.3% of them present only once. CDR3 length: 14 residues. Trimming cost V 3 bases and J 2 bases; bases outside gene matches: 4. Looked up from germline, CDR1 is DFQATT and CDR2 is SNEGSKA (reference sequence). Whole-study results and caveats: Conclusions rested on cross-sectional statistics rather than following the same donors. The abundant beta clonotypes from cord blood had fewer insertions, and memory repertoires had none of this.

The sample was also linked to a second study, of yellow fever vaccine responses in identical twins.

This clonotype was sampled from a woman in her late teens or twenties in good health. The material sequenced was memory (CD45RO+) T cells sorted from blood. This chain joins TRBV20-1 and TRBJ1-5; 7 nucleotides line up with TRBD1. CDR3 region: CSARTTGGNQPQHF. For the CDR3, the DNA is TGCAGTGCTAGGACAACAGGGGGCAATCAGCCCCAGCATTTT.